This T cell receptor (beta chain) was identified during a study of T cells in Graves' hyperthyroidism and ophthalmopathy. Study findings and constraints: Ophthalmopathy cases were set apart from stable hyperthyroidism by a 13 V-J model.

Patients having uncontrolled infection, another autoimmune disease, pregnancy or lactation were not included. The PBMCs studied were ones that came from around 10 ml fresh peripheral blood. This clonotype was counted between two and nine times. Its antigen is unidentified. The source material, RNA transcripts, was used to amplify TCR beta CDR3 regions. The study used the HTBI primer set for a first-round RT-PCR of the TCR CDR3. TCRdb processed the multiplex PCR reads anew with MiXCR; each CDR3 protein has one entry. The sample carries around 600,000 distinct CDR3 sequences, approximately 15% recorded once. The CDR3 consists of 14 residues. Germline values: CDR1 SGHNT, CDR2 YENEEA. V was pared by 0 bases and J by 4 bases, with 7 bases between.

This chain links TRBV11-3 with TRBJ2-1, with D unresolved. Sequences were obtained from blood. This TCR derives from a woman under 30 with Graves' ophthalmopathy. This chain's CDR3 is CASSLDSLYNEQFF. DNA for the CDR3: TGTGCCAGCAGCTTAGATTCCCTTTACAATGAGCAGTTCTTC.